The entry below gives a single TCR beta chain sequence along with its context. No much larger clone exists at a distance of one base, and base qualities are not known. The data originate from a study of Japanese encephalitis immunity and Zika vaccine responses (dated by TCRdb to the early 2020s). Turning to the overall study: Three 5.0 ug doses of alum-adjuvanted ZPIV were administered to included participants at weeks 0, 4 and 28. Eleven to twelve participants were given two doses of JEV vaccine (IXIARO) 28 days apart, two to three months before the first ZPIV dose. Several representative participants per pre-vaccination group were picked for TCR sequencing, using samples from week 52 and from week 0, the point after pre-vaccination but before ZPIV. Before ZPIV, twelve participants got a single dose of YFV vaccine (YF-VAX), while several participants were flavivirus-naive. The stimulations used peptide pools from ZIKV structural proteins divided into flavivirus-conserved and non-conserved sets, or JEV or YFV peptides that matched the pre-vaccination. TCR repertoires from a few flavivirus-naive individuals were additionally analyzed at weeks 2, 6 and 52 after the start of ZPIV vaccination. The study tested whether CD4 T cell responses to the Zika vaccine were shaped by prior Japanese encephalitis virus (JEV) or yellow fever virus (YFV) vaccination. ZIKV peptides were 15-mers overlapping by 11 residues, selected for NetMHCpan/NetMHCII-predicted epitopes with affinity below 50 nM. What the work shows at the level of the full study, not this receptor alone: Higher repertoire similarity across time-points and stimulations was observed in JEV-pre-vaccinated donors than in YFV-pre-vaccinated donors, indicating that more clonotypes were common to ZIKV and JEV stimulation. The analysis covered only a subset of trial participants who had three doses and adequate samples, rather than the whole vaccinated cohort. Samples clustered by participant with no similarity between individuals, suggesting no public TCRs were detected. Peptide-pool deconvolution was not performed because of sample size limitations, and consequently the individual peptides driving cross-reactive responses were not identified. Only a few individuals showed CD8 T cell responses to ZIKV peptide pools, and those responses were very low in magnitude. In JEV-pre-vaccinated donors, the repertoire richness of CD4 T cells responding to conserved ZIKV epitopes dropped significantly after ZPIV.

Receptor amplification or capture employed 5' RACE. TCRbeta libraries were pooled in proportion to their sorted cell numbers before sequencing. Total RNA was extracted from the sorted cells with RNAzol RT, and cDNA was synthesized using an oligo(dT) primer and a template-switching oligo. The TCRbeta V-CDR3-J region was amplified by PCR with Kapa HiFi between a SMARTer oligo primer and a TCRbeta constant-region primer. Illumina adaptors and sample-specific index barcodes were added in a second PCR, with HighPrep bead cleanup and a Bioanalyzer check confirming a band of roughly 650 bp. Libraries were sequenced on an Illumina MiSeq with 2x151 bp paired-end reads. Turning to the authors' computational methods: An in-house Java program demultiplexed the reads, and MiXCR assigned TCRbeta annotations and counted clonotypes. To assess repertoire overlap, Morisita-Horn indices from the R package vegan were used, along with UPGMA clustering and Circos plots of recurring clonotypes. Shannon diversity and richness were normalized to the highest possible value given the input cell numbers, yielding values from 0 to 1. CDR3beta sequences were aligned with MUSCLE, distances were computed with SeqinR, and multidimensional scaling was plotted in R. The public reads were reanalyzed by TCRdb: fastp trimming at Q25, MiXCR alignment, in-frame beta chains only. Identical CDR3 proteins give one entry, which carries the most common genes and DNA. The V and J calls were determined by TCRdb, not by the authors. In this sample the table shows under 2,000 distinct CDR3 sequences, roughly 5% of which occur a single time. Of the sample, about 30% falls within the top ten clones.

The cysteine opens and the phenylalanine closes a CDR3 of 13 amino acids. This entry keeps only the CDR3 DNA: 39 bases, framed from base 1. CDR1 and CDR2 were assigned from the germline V gene as SGHTA and FQGNSA. V sheds 5 bases and J sheds 1 base, leaving 9 bases between their ends. PBMCs were labeled with CellTrace CFSE and cultured for over 5 days in RPMI with roughly 8% human serum plus peptide pools at 0.9 to 1 ug/mL each. Unfixed proliferating CD4 T cells were sorted on a BD FACSAria as live CD56-CD19-CD16-CD3+CD4+ CFSE-low cells. Enrolled adults were healthy and seronegative for ZIKV, JEV, YFV, DENV and WNV by microneutralization screening. The samples were drawn from a phase 1 trial of an alum-adjuvanted Zika purified-inactivated virus (ZPIV) vaccine that was randomized, double-blinded and placebo-controlled. Peripheral blood mononuclear cells were isolated by standard procedure and were kept frozen in liquid nitrogen until use.

The sequence came from an adult woman who received an inactivated Zika virus vaccine. Sequencing used antigen-activated CD4+ T cells from blood, cultured, obtained during a Zika inactivated vaccine study. The V gene is TRBV7-2 and the J gene is TRBJ2-7; possibly the D gene is TRBD1, per 6 matching bases. Read as DNA, the sequence is TGTGCCAGCAGCGCGGACAGTTCCTACGAGCAGTACTTC. Protein translation: CASSADSSYEQYF.